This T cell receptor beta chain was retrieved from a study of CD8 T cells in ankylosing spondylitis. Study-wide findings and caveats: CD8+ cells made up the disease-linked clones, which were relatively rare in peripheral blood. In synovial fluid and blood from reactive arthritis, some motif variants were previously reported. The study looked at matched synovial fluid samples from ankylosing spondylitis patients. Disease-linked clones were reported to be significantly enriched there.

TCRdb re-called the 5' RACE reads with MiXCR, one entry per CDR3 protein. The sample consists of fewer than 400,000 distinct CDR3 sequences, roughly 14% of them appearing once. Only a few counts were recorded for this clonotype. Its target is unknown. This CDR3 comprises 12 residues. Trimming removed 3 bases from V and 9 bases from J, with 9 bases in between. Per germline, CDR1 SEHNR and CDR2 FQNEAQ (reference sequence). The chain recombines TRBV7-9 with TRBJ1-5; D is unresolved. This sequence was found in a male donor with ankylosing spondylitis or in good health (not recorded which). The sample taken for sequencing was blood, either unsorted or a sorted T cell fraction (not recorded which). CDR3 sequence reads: CASSFQPGPQHF. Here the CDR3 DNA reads TGTGCCAGCAGCTTCCAGCCCGGGCCCCAGCATTTT.